A single sample gave rise to the 23 T cell receptor beta chains below, sequenced in a study of a mutant IDH1 vaccine in newly diagnosed glioma. Time point specified: week 23, last vaccination. Every vaccination contained 300 ug of the mutant IDH1 20-mer peptide and was paired with topical imiquimod. TCRdb keeps only in-frame clones here, not all; method: immunoSEQ multiplex PCR. The table includes roughly 60,000 clones, roughly 84% detected once. These receptors are not linked to any known antigen. The source was PBMCs, collected from a glioma patient whose treatment included an IDH1 peptide vaccine. The receptors shown here come from a young man with glioma.

The chain recombines TRBV7-8 with TRBJ1-2; D uncertain. CDR1 is SGHVS, CDR2 FQNEAQ, per germline. The CDR3 length is 16 residues. Trimming shortened V by 1 base and J by 4 bases, and 16 bases separated the two germline ends. The DNA of the CDR3 is TGTGCCAGCAGCTTAGGGGGATCCGGACTGTTCTATGGCTACACCTTC. Translated: CASSLGGSGLFYGYTF.

This chain uses TRBV7-8 with TRBJ1-1; D gene uncertain. The germline V and J ends were trimmed by 1 base and 3 bases, with 6 bases remaining between them. The CDR3 sequence is 13 residues long. Germline V gene sequence: CDR1 SGHVS, CDR2 FQNEAQ. The CDR3 protein is CASSLGVYTEAFF. CDR3 DNA sequence: TGTGCCAGCAGCTTAGGGGTATACACTGAAGCTTTCTTT.

V is TRBV7-2 and J is TRBJ2-2; 7 positions match TRBD1. This CDR3 has 16 residues. CDR1 is SGHTA, CDR2 FQGNSA, per germline. V trimming: 4 bases; J trimming: 4 bases; junction bases outside the gene matches: 9. The CDR3 DNA sequence: TGTGCCAGCAGCTGGGGCACAGGGGTCGGCACCGGGGAGCTGTTTTTT. Its protein is CASSWGTGVGTGELFF.

The chain joins TRBV27 to TRBJ2-7, with 7 bases aligning to TRBD1. This CDR3 is built from 15 residues. V shed 6 bases, J shed 2 bases, and the junction held 10 bases outside the gene matches. Looked up from germline, CDR1 is MNHEY and CDR2 is SMNVEV (reference sequence). The CDR3 nucleotides read TGTGCCAGCAGACCGTTGGGACAGCAAACCTACGAGCAGTACTTC. It encodes CASRPLGQQTYEQYF.

The J gene is TRBJ2-3, the V gene TRBV5-5; tentatively, D is TRBD1 (5 bases). Trimming pared 4 bases from V and 2 bases from J, leaving 14 bases between. The CDR3 is 15 residues long. Germline V CDR1 and CDR2: SGHKS, YYEKEE (reference sequence). CDR3 coding DNA: TGTGCCAGCAGCCCAGTGGGGCTCAACACAGATACGCAGTATTTT. It translates to CASSPVGLNTDTQYF.

This clone was seen more than once but under ten times. V usage is TRBV6-5 and J usage is TRBJ1-1; 7 nucleotides line up with TRBD1. The germline V gene has CDR1 MNHEY and CDR2 SVGAGI. Trimming took 6 bases from V and 3 from J; bases not matched to a gene: 1. CDR3 length: 12 residues. In DNA form, the CDR3 reads TGTGCCAGCAGCCAGGGGGACACTGAAGCTTTCTTT. It encodes CASSQGDTEAFF.

The chain links TRBV9 to TRBJ1-2; D not certain. V dropped 0 bases and J dropped 3 bases, with 6 bases sitting between them. The CDR3 has 13 residues. Germline values: CDR1 SGDLS, CDR2 YYNGEE. Here the CDR3 reads CASSVAAYYGYTF. DNA for the CDR3: TGTGCCAGCAGCGTAGCGGCTTACTATGGCTACACCTTC.

The rearrangement uses TRBV5-4 and TRBJ2-5; 7 positions agree with TRBD1. V gave up 0 bases and J gave up 5 bases; unmatched junction bases: 7. The germline gives CDR1 SGHNT, CDR2 YYREEE (reference sequence). CDR3 length: 15 residues. CDR3 DNA sequence: TGTGCCAGCAGCTTGGTGGCAGGGGGTATGGAGACCCAGTACTTC. Translation gives CASSLVAGGMETQYF.

This clone showed up just once. The chain uses TRBV6-1 and TRBJ2-6; D unresolved. From germline, CDR1 is MNHNS and CDR2 SASEGT. The CDR3 covers 20 residues. Trimming left V 2 bases short and J 0 bases short, with 20 bases between. CDR3 coding DNA: TGTGCCAGCAGTGAACAAGGCTGGGCAGCTTCTTTCTCTGGGGCCAACGTCCTGACTTTC. Residues: CASSEQGWAASFSGANVLTF.

The chain employs TRBV14 and TRBJ1-3, with 8 bases that match TRBD1. Germline CDR1 is SGHDN and CDR2 is FVKESK. With V trimmed by 1 base and J by 4 bases, 6 bases remained unmatched. The CDR3 length is 16 residues. CDR3 sequence (DNA): TGTGCCAGCAGCCAAGCCACAGGGGGGTCCGGAAACACCATATATTTT. Its protein is CASSQATGGSGNTIYF.

The V and J genes are TRBV4-2 and TRBJ2-2; D call uncertain. The ends were cut back, 3 bases at V and 6 bases at J, with 14 bases in the middle. CDR1 and CDR2 from the germline V gene are LGHNA and YNFKEQ. CDR3 length: 15 residues. Here the CDR3 DNA reads TGTGCCAGCAGCCACCCCTCGGACGACGCCGGGGAGCTGTTTTTT. Translation: CASSHPSDDAGELFF.

The J gene is TRBJ1-1, the V gene TRBV5-4, with TRBD1 as a possible D gene (5 bases). V gave up 4 bases and J gave up 8 bases, with 9 bases separating them. Germline-derived CDR1 and CDR2 are SGHNT and YYREEE (reference sequence). The CDR3 covers 11 residues. CDR3 nucleotide sequence: TGTGCCAGCAGCGCTGGGACGGAAGCTTTCTTT. Amino acid sequence: CASSAGTEAFF.

This chain links TRBV6-1 with TRBJ1-5; the match to TRBD1 covers 8 bases. With V trimmed by 6 bases and J by 3 bases, 4 bases remained unmatched. Germline-derived CDR1 and CDR2 are MNHNS and SASEGT. The CDR3 has 14 amino acids. DNA of the CDR3: TGTGCCAGCAGATCTCAGGGGGCCAATCAGCCCCAGCATTTT. Protein: CASRSQGANQPQHF.

The chain has TRBV7-9 and TRBJ2-1; TRBD2 matches 9 bases. V trimming: 1 base; J trimming: 6 bases; junction bases outside the gene matches: 7. This CDR3 is 16 amino acids long. The germline gives CDR1 SEHNR, CDR2 FQNEAQ (reference sequence). CDR3 nucleotide sequence: TGTGCCAGCAGCTTAGTCTCTAGCGGGGCGCGCAATGAGCAGTTCTTC. Protein product: CASSLVSSGARNEQFF.

This sequence joins TRBV27 and TRBJ1-6; D gene ambiguous. The CDR3 runs 16 residues. CDR1 is MNHEY, CDR2 SMNVEV, per germline (reference sequence). V dropped 5 bases and J dropped 0 bases, with 11 bases sitting between them. Written as DNA, the CDR3 is TGTGCCAGCAGTCCTCGGATGAGCTCCTATAATTCACCCCTCCACTTT. Translated: CASSPRMSSYNSPLHF.

This sequence joins TRBV6-5 and TRBJ2-2; D may be TRBD2 (6 bases). Germline V CDR1 and CDR2: MNHEY, SVGAGI. This CDR3 is built from 15 residues. V lost 6 bases to trimming and J lost 4 bases, with 15 bases between them. The CDR3 nucleotides read TGTGCCAGCAGATCGCCCGCGGGGCGCACCGGGGAGCTGTTTTTT. Translated: CASRSPAGRTGELFF.

This clone was detected a few times. This rearrangement joins TRBV19 to TRBJ1-1; no clear D gene. This CDR3 region has 12 residues. CDR1 and CDR2 (germline): LNHDA, SQIVND (reference sequence). The ends were cut back, 5 bases at V and 8 bases at J, with 12 bases in the middle. The CDR3 protein is CASSLPPMEAFF. The CDR3 DNA sequence: TGTGCCAGTAGTCTTCCACCGATGGAAGCTTTCTTT.

The chain links TRBV5-1 to TRBJ2-5; 7 bases fit TRBD1. Unmatched junction bases numbered 5, after V lost 0 bases and J lost 6 bases. This CDR3 has 14 residues. Per germline, CDR1 SGHRS and CDR2 YFSETQ. CDR3 residues: CASSLDEGAKTQYF. The CDR3 nucleotides read TGCGCCAGCAGCTTGGATGAGGGGGCTAAGACCCAGTACTTC. Complete variable domain (other parts from reference TRBV5-1 and TRBJ2-5): KAGVTQTPRYLIKTRGQQVTLSCSPISGHRSVSWYQQTPGQGLQFLFEYFSETQRNKGNFPGRFSGRQFSNSRSEMNVSTLELGDSALYLCASSLDEGAKTQYFGPGTRLLVL.

The chain recombines TRBV4-2 with TRBJ2-3; tentatively, D is TRBD1 (6 bases). The CDR3 covers 16 residues. Germline CDR1 and CDR2: LGHNA and YNFKEQ. Between the trimmed V and J ends, which lost 4 bases and 2 bases, there was a span of 16 bases. This chain's CDR3 is CASSPWTDSFTDTQYF. The CDR3 DNA reads as TGTGCCAGCAGCCCCTGGACAGATTCGTTCACAGATACGCAGTATTTT.

CDR3 amino acids: CASSLSGYNEQFF. The CDR3 coding sequence is TGTGCCAGCAGCTTGTCCGGGTACAATGAGCAGTTCTTC. The chain joins TRBV5-6 to TRBJ2-1, with D uncertain. CDR1 and CDR2 from the germline V gene are SGHDT and YYEEEE. This CDR3 has 13 amino acids. The V and J ends lost 1 base and 4 bases respectively, with 6 bases between them. Variable domain in full (rest from reference TRBV5-6 and TRBJ2-1): DAGVTQSPTHLIKTRGQQVTLRCSPKSGHDTVSWYQQALGQGPQFIFQYYEEEERQRGNFPDRFSGHQFPNYSSELNVNALLLGDSALYLCASSLSGYNEQFFGPGTRLTVL.

CDR3 coding DNA: TGTGCCAGCAGTCACGGTGAGAACACTGAAGCTTTCTTT. Its protein is CASSHGENTEAFF. V and J are TRBV7-6 and TRBJ1-1, with no clear D. Germline CDR1 reads SGHVS; CDR2 reads FNYEAQ. The CDR3 extends over 13 amino acids. Trimming took off 6 bases at V and 1 base at J, with 9 bases between the two ends.

This clone was seen only once. The gene calls are TRBV2 and TRBJ2-5, with TRBD1 as a possible D gene (5 bases). The better agreement between TRBJ2-7 and the DNA end casts doubt on the J call. The CDR3 runs to 14 residues. Germline V gives CDR1 SNHLY, CDR2 FYNNEI. CDR3 nucleotides: TGTGCCAGCAGTGAAGTGGCAGGGACCTACGAGCAGTACTTC. Amino acid sequence: CASSEVAGTYEQYF.

This chain uses TRBV7-2 with TRBJ1-5; D is possibly TRBD1 (5 bases). The CDR3 extends over 15 amino acids. CDR1 is SGHTA, CDR2 FQGNSA, per germline. V lost 2 bases and J lost 1, with 9 bases in between. CDR3 nucleotides: TGTGCCAGCAGCTTACAGGGTATGAGCAATCAGCCCCAGCATTTT. This sequence encodes CASSLQGMSNQPQHF.